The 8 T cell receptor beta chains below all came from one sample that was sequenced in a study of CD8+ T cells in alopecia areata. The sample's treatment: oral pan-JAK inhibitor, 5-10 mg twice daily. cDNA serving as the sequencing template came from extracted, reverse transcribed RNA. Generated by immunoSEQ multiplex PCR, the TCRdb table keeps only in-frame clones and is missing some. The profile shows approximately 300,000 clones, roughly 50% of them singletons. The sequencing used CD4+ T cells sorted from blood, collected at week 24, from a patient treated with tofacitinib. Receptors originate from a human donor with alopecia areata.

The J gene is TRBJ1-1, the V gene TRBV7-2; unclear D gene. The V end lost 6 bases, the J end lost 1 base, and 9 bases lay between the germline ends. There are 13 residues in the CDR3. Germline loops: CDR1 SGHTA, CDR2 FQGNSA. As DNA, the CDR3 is TGTGCCAGCAGATATACAGCGAACACTGAAGCTTTCTTT. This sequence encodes CASRYTANTEAFF.

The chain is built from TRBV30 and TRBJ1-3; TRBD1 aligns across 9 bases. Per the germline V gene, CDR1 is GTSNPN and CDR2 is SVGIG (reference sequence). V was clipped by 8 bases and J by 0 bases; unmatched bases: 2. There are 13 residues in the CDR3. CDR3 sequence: CAVDRGSGNTIYF. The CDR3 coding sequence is TGTGCCGTGGACAGGGGCTCTGGAAACACCATATATTTT.

This chain's CDR3 is CAWTLQGLYSGANVLTF. The CDR3 region has the DNA TGTGCCTGGACCCTCCAGGGACTGTACTCTGGGGCCAACGTCCTGACTTTC. V is TRBV30 and J is TRBJ2-6; tentative D call: TRBD2 (6 bases). There are 17 residues in the CDR3. Trimming pared 4 bases from V and 0 bases from J, leaving 16 bases between. Germline values: CDR1 GTSNPN, CDR2 SVGIG (reference sequence).

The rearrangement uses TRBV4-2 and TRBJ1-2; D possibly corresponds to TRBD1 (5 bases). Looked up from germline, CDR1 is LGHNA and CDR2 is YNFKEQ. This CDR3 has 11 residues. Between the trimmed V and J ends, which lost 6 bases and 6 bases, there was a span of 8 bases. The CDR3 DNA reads TGTGCCAGCAGAGTGGGGGATGGCTACACCTTC. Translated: CASRVGDGYTF.

The CDR3 is CASSGQGPLEQYF. CDR3 in DNA: TGTGCCAGCAGTGGACAGGGACCTCTGGAGCAGTACTTC. This sequence joins TRBV6-6 and TRBJ2-7, with TRBD1 identical over 8 bases. After removal of 5 bases from V and 7 bases from J, the junction contained 7 bases not matched to a gene. Germline CDR1 is MNHNY and CDR2 is SVGAGI (reference sequence). The CDR3 runs to 13 residues.

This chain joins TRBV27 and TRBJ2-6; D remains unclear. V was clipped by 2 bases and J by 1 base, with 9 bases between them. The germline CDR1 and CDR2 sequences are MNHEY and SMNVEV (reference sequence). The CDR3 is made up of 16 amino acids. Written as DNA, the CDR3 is TGTGCCAGCAGTTTAGGGAAGCCGTCTGGGGCCAACGTCCTGACTTTC. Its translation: CASSLGKPSGANVLTF.

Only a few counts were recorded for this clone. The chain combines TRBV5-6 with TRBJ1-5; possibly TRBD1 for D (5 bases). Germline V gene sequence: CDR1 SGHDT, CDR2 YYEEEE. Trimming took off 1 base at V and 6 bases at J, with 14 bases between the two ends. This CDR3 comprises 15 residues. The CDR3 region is CASSLFGAGTQPQHF. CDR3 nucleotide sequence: TGTGCCAGCAGCTTGTTTGGGGCTGGTACTCAGCCCCAGCATTTT.

CDR3 loop: CASSIPGSGANVLTF. For the CDR3, the DNA is TGTGCCAGTAGTATTCCAGGCTCTGGGGCCAACGTCCTGACTTTC. The chain recombines TRBV19 with TRBJ2-6; D not certain. CDR1 LNHDA and CDR2 SQIVND come from the germline V gene (reference sequence). V lost 3 bases, J lost 0 bases, and 6 bases lay in between. This CDR3 has 15 residues.